This passage covers 16 T cell receptor beta chains from one sample sequenced in a study of blood T cell repertoires in COVID-19. Sequenced by immunoSEQ multiplex PCR; TCRdb stores in-frame clones only, minus some. The table has over 55,000 clones, 60% to 85% seen once. The sequenced sample was peripheral blood. All receptors derive from a human donor in a cohort sampled during active COVID-19.

CDR3 coding DNA: TGTGCCAGCAGCTTAGCCGCACAGGGGGCCGGGGAGCTGTTTTTT. This codes for CASSLAAQGAGELFF. The chain is built from TRBV7-6 and TRBJ2-2; 8 bases are shared with TRBD1. J lost 6 bases, V lost 0 bases, and 3 bases had no gene match. Germline CDR1 is SGHVS and CDR2 is FNYEAQ. This CDR3 has 15 residues.

The rearrangement uses TRBV30 and TRBJ1-6; TRBD1 matches at 9 bases. CDR3 length equals 14 residues. From germline, CDR1 is GTSNPN and CDR2 SVGIG (reference sequence). The trim removed 8 bases at V and 0 bases at J, leaving 2 bases unmatched. CDR3 bases: TGTGCCGGACAGGGGAGCTCCTATAATTCACCCCTCCACTTT. This sequence encodes CAGQGSSYNSPLHF. The full variable domain, in which reference TRBV30 and TRBJ1-6 provide the parts outside the CDR3, is SQTIHQWPATLVQPVGSPLSLECTVEGTSNPNLYWYRQAAGRGLQLLFYSVGIGQISSEVPQNLSASRPQDRQFILSSKKLLLSDSGFYLCAGQGSSYNSPLHFGNGTRLTVT.

V usage is TRBV5-4 and J usage is TRBJ2-1, with 13 bases aligning to TRBD2. The germline gives CDR1 SGHNT, CDR2 YYREEE (reference sequence). This CDR3 region has 17 residues. The ends lost 4 bases at V and 4 bases at J; junction bases unmatched: 8. CDR3 DNA: TGTGCCAGCAGCCTCGGGACTAGCGGGATCTCATACAATGAGCAGTTCTTC. Encoded protein: CASSLGTSGISYNEQFF.

The chain employs TRBV6-2 or TRBV6-3 and TRBJ1-1; 10 nucleotides align to TRBD1. In germline, CDR1 is MNHEY, CDR2 SVGEGT. CDR3 length: 16 amino acids. Losses at the gene ends were 2 bases for V and 4 bases for J; bases not matched to a gene: 7. CDR3 in DNA: TGTGCCAGCAGTTACGACAGGGGGCTTACGAGCACTGAAGCTTTCTTT. Translated, it gives CASSYDRGLTSTEAFF.

This clone was counted between two and nine times. The chain joins TRBV5-1 to TRBJ2-5; no firm D call. Trimming took off 4 bases at V and 1 base at J, with 11 bases between the two ends. The CDR3 length is 14 residues. Germline values: CDR1 SGHRS, CDR2 YFSETQ. The CDR3 DNA reads TGCGCCAGCAGCCCACCGGGTCCCCAAGAGACCCAGTACTTC. Residues: CASSPPGPQETQYF.

The chain employs TRBV18 and TRBJ2-1, with no clear D. Trimming took off 3 bases at V and 6 bases at J, with 12 bases between the two ends. CDR1 KGHSH and CDR2 LQKENI come from the germline V gene. This CDR3 contains 14 residues. The CDR3 loop reads CASSPSRLANEQFF. The CDR3 DNA follows: TGTGCCAGCTCACCCTCGAGGCTTGCCAATGAGCAGTTCTTC.

The V and J genes are TRBV10-3 and TRBJ2-4, with D possibly matching TRBD2 (6 bases). V shed 5 bases and J shed 8 bases, with 16 bases lying between them. This CDR3 comprises 14 residues. Germline CDR1 and CDR2: ENHRY and SYGVKD. The CDR3 DNA reads as TGTGCCATCAGTACGACGGGAGTAGAGGACATTCAGTACTTC. Protein product: CAISTTGVEDIQYF.

The chain links TRBV2 to TRBJ1-6; TRBD1 matches 9 bases. There are 15 residues in the CDR3. Trimming at V came to 5 bases and at J to 10 bases, leaving 9 bases not matched to a gene. CDR1 and CDR2 from the germline V gene are SNHLY and FYNNEI. The CDR3 spells CASSLTGTGTSPLHF. DNA for the CDR3: TGTGCCAGCAGTTTAACCGGGACAGGGACCTCACCCCTCCACTTT.

V gene TRBV7-6 combines with J gene TRBJ1-3; D not certain. The V end lost 5 bases, the J end lost 7 bases, and 6 bases lay between the germline ends. CDR3 size: 11 residues. Per the germline V gene, CDR1 is SGHVS and CDR2 is FNYEAQ. The CDR3 nucleotides are TGTGCCAGCAGCCCCGGGAACACCATATATTTT. Translated, it gives CASSPGNTIYF.

This chain links TRBV12-3 or TRBV12-4 with TRBJ2-7; 7 positions agree with TRBD1. J was trimmed by 7 bases and V by 6 bases; bases with no gene match: 6. CDR3 length: 12 amino acids. The CDR3, as DNA: TGTGCCAGCAGAACAGGGGTGGGGGAGCAGTACTTC. This gives the protein CASRTGVGEQYF.

V and J are TRBV12-3 or TRBV12-4 and TRBJ2-7; TRBD1 might be the D (6 bases). Deletions cut 3 bases from V and 1 base from J, with 7 bases between. The CDR3 spans 13 residues. CDR3 loop: CASSLGASYEQYF. The CDR3 DNA reads as TGTGCCAGCAGTTTGGGGGCATCCTACGAGCAGTACTTC.

This rearrangement joins TRBV10-3 to TRBJ1-4, with 10 bases identical to TRBD1. Germline V gene data show CDR1 as ENHRY and CDR2 as SYGVKD. Trimming removed 3 bases from V and 5 bases from J; junction bases left unmatched: 3. This CDR3 is built from 15 residues. CDR3 in DNA: TGTGCCATCAGTGATACGGGACAGGGGAATGAAAAACTGTTTTTT. Translated, it gives CAISDTGQGNEKLFF.

This chain links TRBV6-4 with TRBJ1-1; D perhaps matches TRBD1 (6 bases). CDR1 and CDR2 (germline): MRHNA, SNTAGT. CDR3 length: 12 residues. Trimming removed 0 bases from V and 10 bases from J, with 9 bases in between. CDR3 DNA: TGTGCCAGCAGTGACTCCACAGGGAGAGCTTTCTTT. The encoded protein is CASSDSTGRAFF.

V gene TRBV6-5 combines with J gene TRBJ2-2; TRBD2 aligns across 7 bases. Germline CDR1 MNHEY, CDR2 SVGAGI. With 6 bases clipped from V and 6 bases from J, the junction kept 10 bases outside the gene matches. This CDR3 has 15 amino acids. For the CDR3, the DNA is TGTGCCAGCAGAAGAACTAGCGAACGGGCCGGGGAGCTGTTTTTT. Protein sequence: CASRRTSERAGELFF.

This clone was recorded a few times. The chain recombines TRBV2 with TRBJ1-1, with a weak D call TRBD1 (6 bases). The CDR3 loop spans 13 amino acids. The V gene's germline CDR1 is SNHLY and CDR2 FYNNEI. Trimming cost V 6 bases and J 10 bases, with 18 bases left between them. The CDR3 nucleotides are TGTGCCAGCAGCCCCCTAGGGGGAGACCGAGCTTTCTTT. As protein: CASSPLGGDRAFF. The full variable domain, rest sourced from reference TRBV2 and TRBJ1-1, is EPEVTQTPSHQVTQMGQEVILRCVPISNHLYFYWYRQILGQKVEFLVSFYNNEISEKSEIFDDQFSVERPDGSNFTLKIRSTKLEDSAMYFCASSPLGGDRAFFGQGTRLTVV.

The genes are TRBV28 and TRBJ1-5; D uncertain. Trimming pared 6 bases from V and 4 bases from J, leaving 7 bases between. This CDR3 is 12 amino acids long. Looked up from germline, CDR1 is MDHEN and CDR2 is SYDVKM. The CDR3 here is CASREQNQPQHF. CDR3 nucleotides: TGTGCCAGCAGAGAACAAAATCAGCCCCAGCATTTT.